This is a list of T cell receptor beta chains from one sample in a study of blood T cell repertoires in COVID-19. The assay was immunoSEQ multiplex PCR, and TCRdb's table has in-frame clones only and misses some. This table has 150,000 or so clones, 75% to 85% appearing once. Material: peripheral blood. These receptors came from a human donor in a cohort sampled during active COVID-19. CDR3s include the opening cysteine and the closing phenylalanine or tryptophan. Fields, in order: V gene, CDR3 protein.

TRBV7-9 CASSLDIVPNSPLHF
TRBV30 CAWSVGPRPGELFF
TRBV12-5 CASGLGDRGGYTF
TRBV29-1 CSVGQHNEKLFF
TRBV6-2/TRBV6-3 CASSFPRTRSGGGWETQYF
TRBV30 CAWTGDTHNSPLHF
TRBV18 CASSPNTGTSVETQYF
TRBV6-2/TRBV6-3 CASSLTRGQGTFHSNQPQHF
TRBV24-1 CATSDSTSGGPGTDTQYF
TRBV4-1 CASSQDPGFGQPQHF
TRBV7-9 CASSSRTGTYEQYF
TRBV20-1 CSATDRGPYNEQFF
TRBV30 CAWEGASNYGYTF
TRBV15 CATSRDPGLATNEKLFF
TRBV7-2 CASTRDRTYNEQFF
TRBV19 CASSIGSFEQFF
TRBV5-1 CASRQGLAGGFHEQYF